A single T cell receptor beta chain is shown here with its context. Its antigen remains unidentified. The source of the sample is a study of T cell responses to AZD1222 COVID-19 vaccine. Findings and caveats of the study: Donors were mostly white British, more females; clonal diversity possibly underestimated.

This CDR3 is built from 11 residues. Germline CDR1 is MNHNY and CDR2 is SVGAGI (reference sequence). Trimming took 1 base from V and 12 from J, leaving 6 bases between them. The table came from immunoSEQ multiplex PCR; TCRdb's copy has only in-frame clones and leaves some out. The profile shows more than 100,000 clones, more than 75% of them singletons. The sequencing used peripheral blood, collected on day 0 of AZD1222 vaccination. The rearrangement joins TRBV6-6 to TRBJ1-4; D ambiguous. The sequence was obtained from an adult in good health. As DNA, the CDR3 is TGTGCCAGCAGTTACTACGGTGAACTGTTTTTT. Encoded protein: CASSYYGELFF.